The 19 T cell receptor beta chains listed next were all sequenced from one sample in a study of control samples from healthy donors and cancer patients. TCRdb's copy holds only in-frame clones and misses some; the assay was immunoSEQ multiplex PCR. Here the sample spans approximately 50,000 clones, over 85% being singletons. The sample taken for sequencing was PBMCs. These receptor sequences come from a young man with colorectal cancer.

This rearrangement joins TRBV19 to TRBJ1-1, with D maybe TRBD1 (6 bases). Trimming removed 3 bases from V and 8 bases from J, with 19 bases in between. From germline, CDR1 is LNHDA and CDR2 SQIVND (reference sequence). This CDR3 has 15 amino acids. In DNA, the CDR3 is TGTGCCAGTAGTATTACAGGGCTGGCCAGTGGAGAAGCTTTCTTT. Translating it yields CASSITGLASGEAFF. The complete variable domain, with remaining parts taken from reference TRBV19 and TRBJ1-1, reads DGGITQSPKYLFRKEGQNVTLSCEQNLNHDAMYWYRQDPGQGLRLIYYSQIVNDFQKGDIAEGYSVSREKKESFPLTVTSAQKNPTAFYLCASSITGLASGEAFFGQGTRLTVV.

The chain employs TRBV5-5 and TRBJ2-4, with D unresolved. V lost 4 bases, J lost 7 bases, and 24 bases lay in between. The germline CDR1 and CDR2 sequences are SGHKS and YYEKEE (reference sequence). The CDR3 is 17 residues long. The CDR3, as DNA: TGTGCCAGCAGCCCCTGGGCTAGGCGCTCCTACTGGAACATTCAGTACTTC. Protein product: CASSPWARRSYWNIQYF.

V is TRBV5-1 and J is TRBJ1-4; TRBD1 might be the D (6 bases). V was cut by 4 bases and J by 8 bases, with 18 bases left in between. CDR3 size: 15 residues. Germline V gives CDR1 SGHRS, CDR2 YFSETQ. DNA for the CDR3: TGCGCCAGCAGCCCCCCCGACGACACAGGGGAAAAACTGTTTTTT. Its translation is CASSPPDDTGEKLFF.

CDR3 in DNA: TGTGCCAGTAGTAGAACAACCCTCGGAAAGGACATCTCTGGAAACACCATATATTTT. This codes for CASSRTTLGKDISGNTIYF. V and J are TRBV19 and TRBJ1-3, with a weak D call TRBD1 (5 bases). This CDR3 has 19 residues. V lost 4 bases and J 0 bases, leaving 22 bases between the germline ends. Germline V gene data show CDR1 as LNHDA and CDR2 as SQIVND (reference sequence). The complete variable domain, with remaining parts taken from reference TRBV19 and TRBJ1-3, reads DGGITQSPKYLFRKEGQNVTLSCEQNLNHDAMYWYRQDPGQGLRLIYYSQIVNDFQKGDIAEGYSVSREKKESFPLTVTSAQKNPTAFYLCASSRTTLGKDISGNTIYFGEGSWLTVV.

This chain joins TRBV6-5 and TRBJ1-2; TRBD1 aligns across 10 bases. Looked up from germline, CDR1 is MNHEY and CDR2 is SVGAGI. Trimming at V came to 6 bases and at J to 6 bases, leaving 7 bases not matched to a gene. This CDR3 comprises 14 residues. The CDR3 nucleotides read TGTGCCAGCAGCCGGGGACAGGGGATGGATGGCTACACCTTC. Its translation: CASSRGQGMDGYTF.

Here the CDR3 reads CASSVDWNTEAFF. The CDR3 DNA reads as TGCGCCAGCTCAGTGGATTGGAACACTGAAGCTTTCTTT. This rearrangement joins TRBV5-1 to TRBJ1-1; D remains unclear. The CDR3 is made up of 13 amino acids. Germline CDR1 is SGHRS and CDR2 is YFSETQ. The germline V and J ends were trimmed by 7 bases and 1 base, with 11 bases remaining between them. The full variable domain, rest sourced from reference TRBV5-1 and TRBJ1-1, is KAGVTQTPRYLIKTRGQQVTLSCSPISGHRSVSWYQQTPGQGLQFLFEYFSETQRNKGNFPGRFSGRQFSNSRSEMNVSTLELGDSALYLCASSVDWNTEAFFGQGTRLTVV.

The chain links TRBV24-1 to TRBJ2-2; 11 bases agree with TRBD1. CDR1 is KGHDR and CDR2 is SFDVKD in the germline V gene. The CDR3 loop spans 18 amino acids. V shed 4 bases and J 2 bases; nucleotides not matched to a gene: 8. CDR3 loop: CATSDLDRGQPNTGELFF. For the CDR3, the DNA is TGTGCCACCAGTGACTTGGACAGGGGGCAACCCAACACCGGGGAGCTGTTTTTT.

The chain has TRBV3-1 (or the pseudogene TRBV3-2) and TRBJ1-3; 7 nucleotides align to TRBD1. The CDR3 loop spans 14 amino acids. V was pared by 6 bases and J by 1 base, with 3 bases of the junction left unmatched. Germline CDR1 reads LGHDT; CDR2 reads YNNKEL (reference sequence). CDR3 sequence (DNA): TGTGCCAGCAGTACAGGGGAGTCTGGAAACACCATATATTTT. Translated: CASSTGESGNTIYF.

Here the CDR3 DNA reads TGTGCCTCGGCGGGTTCAGGGGGGGATCAGCCCCAGCATTTT. Its translation: CASAGSGGDQPQHF. V usage is TRBV30 and J usage is TRBJ1-5; TRBD1 aligns across 7 bases. V lost 7 bases and J lost 5; bases outside the gene matches: 11. Germline V lookup: CDR1 GTSNPN, CDR2 SVGIG (reference sequence). The CDR3 is 14 residues long. The full variable domain, rest sourced from reference TRBV30 and TRBJ1-5, is SQTIHQWPATLVQPVGSPLSLECTVEGTSNPNLYWYRQAAGRGLQLLFYSVGIGQISSEVPQNLSASRPQDRQFILSSKKLLLSDSGFYLCASAGSGGDQPQHFGDGTRLSIL.

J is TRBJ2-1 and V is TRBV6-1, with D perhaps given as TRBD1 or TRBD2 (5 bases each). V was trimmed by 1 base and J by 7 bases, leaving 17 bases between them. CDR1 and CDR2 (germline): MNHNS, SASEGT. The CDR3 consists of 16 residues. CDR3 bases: TGTGCCAGCAGTGAAGTTATTTTGGGGGACCGTAATGAGCAGTTCTTC. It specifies CASSEVILGDRNEQFF.

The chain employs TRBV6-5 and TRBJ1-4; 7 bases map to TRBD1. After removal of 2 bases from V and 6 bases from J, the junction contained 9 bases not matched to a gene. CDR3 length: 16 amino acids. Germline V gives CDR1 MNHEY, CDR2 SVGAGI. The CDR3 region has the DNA TGTGCCAGCAGTTACACTACGATAGGGGGCCATGAAAAACTGTTTTTT. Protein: CASSYTTIGGHEKLFF.

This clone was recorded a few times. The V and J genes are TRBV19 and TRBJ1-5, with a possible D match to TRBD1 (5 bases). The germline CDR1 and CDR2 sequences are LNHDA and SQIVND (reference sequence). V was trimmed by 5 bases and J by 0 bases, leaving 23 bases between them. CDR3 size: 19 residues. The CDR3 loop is CASSVHPTGPRYSNQPQHF. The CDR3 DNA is TGTGCCAGTAGTGTACACCCCACGGGACCAAGGTATAGCAATCAGCCCCAGCATTTT.

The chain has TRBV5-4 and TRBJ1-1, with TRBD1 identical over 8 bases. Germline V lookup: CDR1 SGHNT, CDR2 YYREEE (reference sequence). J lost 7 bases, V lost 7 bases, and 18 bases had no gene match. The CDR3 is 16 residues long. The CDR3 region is CASFSNRGAGMGEAFF. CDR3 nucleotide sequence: TGTGCCAGCTTCTCTAACAGGGGGGCCGGGATGGGTGAAGCTTTCTTT. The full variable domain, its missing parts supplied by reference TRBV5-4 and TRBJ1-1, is ETGVTQSPTHLIKTRGQQVTLRCSSQSGHNTVSWYQQALGQGPQFIFQYYREEENGRGNFPPRFSGLQFPNYSSELNVNALELDDSALYLCASFSNRGAGMGEAFFGQGTRLTVV.

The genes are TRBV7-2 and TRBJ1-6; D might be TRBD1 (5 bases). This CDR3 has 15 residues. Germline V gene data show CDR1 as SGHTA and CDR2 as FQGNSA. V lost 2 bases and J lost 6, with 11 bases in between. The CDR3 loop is CASSLYRGGNSPLHF. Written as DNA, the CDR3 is TGTGCCAGCAGCTTATACCGGGGGGGTAATTCACCCCTCCACTTT.

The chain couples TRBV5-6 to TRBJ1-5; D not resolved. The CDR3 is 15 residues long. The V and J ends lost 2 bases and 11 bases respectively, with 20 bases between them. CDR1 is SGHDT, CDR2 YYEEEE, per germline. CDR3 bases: TGTGCCAGCAGCTTCGTGTCGGGCCACCCCGAAACCCAGCATTTT. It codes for CASSFVSGHPETQHF.

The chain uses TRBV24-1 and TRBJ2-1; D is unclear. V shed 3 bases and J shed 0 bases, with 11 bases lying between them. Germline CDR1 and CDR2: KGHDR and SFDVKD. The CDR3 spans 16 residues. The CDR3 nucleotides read TGTGCCACCAGTGATCTGGACGGCGCCTCCTACAATGAGCAGTTCTTC. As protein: CATSDLDGASYNEQFF.

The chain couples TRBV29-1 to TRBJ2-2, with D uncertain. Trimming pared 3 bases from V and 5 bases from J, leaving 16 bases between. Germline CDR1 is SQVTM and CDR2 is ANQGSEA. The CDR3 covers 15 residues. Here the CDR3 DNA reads TGCAGCGTTGATCCGGGCGCGGAACCTACCGGGGAGCTGTTTTTT. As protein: CSVDPGAEPTGELFF.

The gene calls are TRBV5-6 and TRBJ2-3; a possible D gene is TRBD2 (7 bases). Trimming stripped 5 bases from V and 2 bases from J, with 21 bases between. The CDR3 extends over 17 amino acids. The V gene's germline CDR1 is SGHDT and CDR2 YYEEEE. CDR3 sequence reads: CASSPSTAGATTDTQYF. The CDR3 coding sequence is TGTGCCAGCAGTCCATCAACCGCGGGGGCAACCACAGATACGCAGTATTTT.

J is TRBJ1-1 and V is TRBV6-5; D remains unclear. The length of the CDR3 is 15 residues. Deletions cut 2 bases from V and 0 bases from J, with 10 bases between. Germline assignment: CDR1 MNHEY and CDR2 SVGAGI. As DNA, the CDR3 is TGTGCCAGCAGTTACGTGCGTAGGGTGAACACTGAAGCTTTCTTT. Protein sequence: CASSYVRRVNTEAFF.